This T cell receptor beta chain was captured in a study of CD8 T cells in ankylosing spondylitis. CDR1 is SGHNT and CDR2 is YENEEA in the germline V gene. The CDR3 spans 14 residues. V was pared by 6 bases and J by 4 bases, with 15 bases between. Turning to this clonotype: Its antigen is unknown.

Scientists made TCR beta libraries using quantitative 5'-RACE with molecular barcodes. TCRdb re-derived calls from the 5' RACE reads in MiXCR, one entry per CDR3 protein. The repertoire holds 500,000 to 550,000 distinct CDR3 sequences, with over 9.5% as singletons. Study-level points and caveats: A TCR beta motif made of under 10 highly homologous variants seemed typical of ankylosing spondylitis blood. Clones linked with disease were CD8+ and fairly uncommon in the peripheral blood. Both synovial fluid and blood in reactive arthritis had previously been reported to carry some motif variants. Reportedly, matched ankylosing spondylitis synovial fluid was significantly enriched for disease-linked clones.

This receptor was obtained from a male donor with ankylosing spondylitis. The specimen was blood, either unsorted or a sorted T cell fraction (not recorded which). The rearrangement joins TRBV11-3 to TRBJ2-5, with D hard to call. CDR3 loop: CASRPGRSPETQYF. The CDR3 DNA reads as TGTGCCAGCAGACCCGGGCGGAGTCCAGAGACCCAGTACTTC.